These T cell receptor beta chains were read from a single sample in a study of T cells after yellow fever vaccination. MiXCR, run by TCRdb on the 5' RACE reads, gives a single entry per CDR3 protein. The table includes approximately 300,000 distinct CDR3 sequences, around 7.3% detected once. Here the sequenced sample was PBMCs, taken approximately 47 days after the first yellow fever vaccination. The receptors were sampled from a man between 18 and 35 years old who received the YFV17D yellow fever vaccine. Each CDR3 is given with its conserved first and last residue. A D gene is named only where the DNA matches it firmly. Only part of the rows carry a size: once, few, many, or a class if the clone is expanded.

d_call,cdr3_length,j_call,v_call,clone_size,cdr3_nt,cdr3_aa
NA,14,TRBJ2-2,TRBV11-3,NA,TGTGCCAGCAGCCAAACACGAGCTCCCGGGGAGCTGTTTTTT,CASSQTRAPGELFF
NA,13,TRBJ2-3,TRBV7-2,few,TGTGCCAGCAGGCCCTCTAGCACAGATACGCAGTATTTT,CASRPSSTDTQYF
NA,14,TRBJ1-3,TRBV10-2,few,TGCGCCAGCGGGCGCGGCCTGGACGGAAACACCATATATTTT,CASGRGLDGNTIYF
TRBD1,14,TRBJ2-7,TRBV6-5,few,TGTGCCAGCAGTTACGGGACAGGATGGAACGAGCAGTACTTC,CASSYGTGWNEQYF
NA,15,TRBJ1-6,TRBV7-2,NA,TGTGCCAGCCACGAACAGGGTATTAGGAATTCACCCCTCCACTTT,CASHEQGIRNSPLHF
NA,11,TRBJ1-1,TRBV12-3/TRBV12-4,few,TGTGCCAGCAGAACCAGGATTGAAGCTTTCTTT,CASRTRIEAFF
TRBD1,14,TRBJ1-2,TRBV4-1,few,TGCGCCAGCAGCCAATGGGACAGGGACTATGGCTACACCTTC,CASSQWDRDYGYTF
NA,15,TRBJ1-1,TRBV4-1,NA,TGCGCCAGCAGCCAACTTGATGAGACTCTGAGTGAAGCTTTCTTT,CASSQLDETLSEAFF
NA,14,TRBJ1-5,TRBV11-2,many,TGTGCCAGCAGCTTAGCAGGGATGGATCAGCCCCAGCATTTT,CASSLAGMDQPQHF
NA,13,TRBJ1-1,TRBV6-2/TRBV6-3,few,TGTGCCAGCACCGGACACCTGAACACTGAAGCTTTCTTT,CASTGHLNTEAFF
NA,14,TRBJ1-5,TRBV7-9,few,TGTGCCAGCGCAAAGGGGACTCGCAATCAGCCCCAGCATTTT,CASAKGTRNQPQHF
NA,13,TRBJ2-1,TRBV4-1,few,TGCGCCAGCGGCCGGAGCTCCTACAATGAGCAGTTCTTC,CASGRSSYNEQFF
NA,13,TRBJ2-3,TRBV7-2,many,TGTGCCAGCAGCCCCCCTAGCACAGATACGCAGTATTTT,CASSPPSTDTQYF
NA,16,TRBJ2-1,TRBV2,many,TGTGCCAGCAGGGGCGGAGGACTAATTCGAAACAATGAGCAGTTCTTC,CASRGGGLIRNNEQFF
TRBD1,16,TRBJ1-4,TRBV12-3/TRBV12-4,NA,TGTGCCAGCACCGACGTCCCGGGACAGGGTCGTGAAAAACTGTTTTTT,CASTDVPGQGREKLFF
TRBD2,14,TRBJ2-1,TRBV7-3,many,TGTGCCAGCAGCTTAAGAGCGGGGGGTGATGAGCAGTTCTTC,CASSLRAGGDEQFF
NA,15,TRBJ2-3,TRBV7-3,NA,TGTGCCAGCAGCTTGCAGGGGATAGGTACAGATACGCAGTATTTT,CASSLQGIGTDTQYF
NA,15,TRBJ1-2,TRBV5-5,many,TGTGCCAGCAGCTTGTATAACACCCCGAGGAGGGGCTACACCTTC,CASSLYNTPRRGYTF
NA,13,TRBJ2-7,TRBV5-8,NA,TGTGCCAGCAGCTTGGGACTAGTCACCGAGCAGTACTTC,CASSLGLVTEQYF
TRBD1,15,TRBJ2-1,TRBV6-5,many,TGTGCCAGCAGTTACTCTCGGACAGGGGGCCCTGAGCAGTTCTTC,CASSYSRTGGPEQFF
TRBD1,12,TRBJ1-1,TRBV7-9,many,TGTGCCAGCAACTACAGGGGAACTGAAGCTTTCTTT,CASNYRGTEAFF
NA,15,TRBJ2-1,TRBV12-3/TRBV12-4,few,TGTGCCAGCAGTTCCGGCGGTGGTTTTTACAATGAGCAGTTCTTC,CASSSGGGFYNEQFF
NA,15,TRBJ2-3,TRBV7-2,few,TGTGCCAGCAGCTTAGTAGGCGGGCGGGGAGATACGCAGTATTTT,CASSLVGGRGDTQYF
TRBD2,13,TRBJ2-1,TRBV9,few,TGTGCCAGCAGCCTCTCTAGCGGTCATGAGCAGTTCTTC,CASSLSSGHEQFF
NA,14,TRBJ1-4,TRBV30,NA,TGTGCCTGGAGTTTGACTGTGACTAATGAAAAACTGTTTTTT,CAWSLTVTNEKLFF
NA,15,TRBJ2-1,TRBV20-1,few,TGCAGTGCTAGATCAGCCGGGACCCACTACAATGAGCAGTTCTTC,CSARSAGTHYNEQFF
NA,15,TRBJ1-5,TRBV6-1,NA,TGTGCCAGCAGTGAATCGGTTTCGACGAATCAGCCCCAGCATTTT,CASSESVSTNQPQHF
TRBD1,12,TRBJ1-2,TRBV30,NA,TGTGCCTGGAGTGTGACAGGGGATGGCTACACCTTC,CAWSVTGDGYTF
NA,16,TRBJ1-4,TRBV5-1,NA,TGCGCCAGCAGCTCGGGCTACAGGGCCAGGAGTGAAAAACTGTTTTTT,CASSSGYRARSEKLFF
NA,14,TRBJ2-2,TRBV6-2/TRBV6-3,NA,TGTGCCAGCACCCCCGGTTTTGGCCCCGGGGAGCTGTTTTTT,CASTPGFGPGELFF
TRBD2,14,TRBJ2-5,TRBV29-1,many,TGCAGCGTTAAGACTAGCGGGGACCAAGAGACCCAGTACTTC,CSVKTSGDQETQYF
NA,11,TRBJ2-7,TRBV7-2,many,TGTGCCAGCAGCTCCACCTACGAGCAGTACTTC,CASSSTYEQYF
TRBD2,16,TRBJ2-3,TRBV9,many,TGTGCCAGCAGCGGTACCGGGACTAGCGGGCTAGATACGCAGTATTTT,CASSGTGTSGLDTQYF
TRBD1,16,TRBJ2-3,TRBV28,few,TGTGCCAGCAGTCCTACGGGACAGGGGATAACAGATACGCAGTATTTT,CASSPTGQGITDTQYF
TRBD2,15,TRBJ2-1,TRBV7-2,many,TGTGCCAGCGGAACCGGGACTAGCGCCTACAATGAGCAGTTCTTC,CASGTGTSAYNEQFF
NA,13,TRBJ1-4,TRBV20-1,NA,TGCAGTGCTAGAAGGCAGGCTAATGAAAAACTGTTTTTT,CSARRQANEKLFF